This T cell receptor (beta chain) was recorded in a study of cytomegalovirus exposure and HLA in healthy donors. As for the study in general: Early release data held tens of millions of unique TCRs from HLA-typed donors.

Study-wide results and limits: Reportedly, cytomegalovirus status was diagnosed with high sensitivity and specificity. Reportedly, HLA-A and HLA-B alleles of most subjects were accurately predicted from TCR beta.

A remark on this clone: Its antigen is still unknown.

13 Jbeta primers and 60 Vbeta primers were used for the PCR. As processed by the authors: Around 11 million shared chains were among the approximately 80 million unique TCR beta chains that a later analysis counted. Sequencing used immunoSEQ multiplex PCR; TCRdb keeps in-frame clones, though not all of them. V and J calls and clone size are those listed in that table; D and trimming were worked out from the DNA. The sample holds 150,000 to 200,000 clones, roughly 72% seen once. Germline V gene lookup returns CDR1 SGHTS and CDR2 YDEGEE. V dropped 2 bases and J dropped 3 bases, with 12 bases sitting between them. The CDR3 has 14 residues.

The sequencing input was PBMCs. This chain connects TRBV5-8 to TRBJ2-7; maybe TRBD2 (5 bases). The clonotype was recovered from a man aged 35 to 55 in good health and CMV-seropositive. The CDR3 DNA is TGTGCCAGCAGCTTTGGCACGGGAATCTACGAGCAGTACTTC. This codes for CASSFGTGIYEQYF.